The 2 T cell receptor beta chains in this list originate from one sample, sequenced in a study of T cells after somatic rescue of genetic block. The assay was immunoSEQ multiplex PCR, and TCRdb's table has in-frame clones only and misses some. The sample has fewer than 15,000 clones, about 74% seen once. Sequencing was carried out using peripheral blood mononuclear cells (PBMCs). The origin of the receptors is a boy between 10 and 17 years old.

This chain joins TRBV5-1 and TRBJ2-3, with 7 nucleotides matching TRBD1. CDR1 SGHRS and CDR2 YFSETQ come from the germline V gene. J lost 3 bases, V lost 0 bases, and 4 bases had no gene match. The CDR3 spans 15 residues. CDR3 bases: TGCGCCAGCAGCTTGGAACAGGGGTTGACAGATACGCAGTATTTT. Amino acids: CASSLEQGLTDTQYF.

This chain links TRBV7-3 with TRBJ2-7, with 9 bases that match TRBD1. J gave up 4 bases and V 3 bases, and 7 bases lay outside the gene matches. From germline, CDR1 is SGHTA and CDR2 FQGTGA. The CDR3 has 15 amino acids. The CDR3 here is CASSFSPGQGYEQYF. DNA of the CDR3: TGTGCCAGCAGCTTCTCCCCGGGACAGGGTTACGAGCAGTACTTC.